What follows are 28 T cell receptor beta chains derived from one specimen sequenced in a study of OX40 agonist ivuxolimab in advanced cancers. Sequencing was performed with immunoSEQ multiplex PCR; in TCRdb, only in-frame clones are kept and a portion is missing. The sample carries approximately 91,000 clones, roughly 86% recorded once. This specimen was CD4+ or CD8+ T cells sorted from blood, taken in a trial of the OX40 agonist ivuxolimab. The receptor set was obtained from an adult with an advanced solid tumor such as melanoma, head and neck, liver or kidney cancer.

The rearrangement uses TRBV6-6 and TRBJ1-2, with 9 bases matching TRBD1. Germline V gives CDR1 MNHNY, CDR2 SVGAGI (reference sequence). There are 15 residues in the CDR3. The V segment lost 5 bases and the J segment 0 bases; nucleotides outside the gene matches: 4. The CDR3 spells CASSPDRGPNYGYTF. The CDR3 DNA reads as TGTGCCAGCAGTCCGGACAGGGGACCTAACTATGGCTACACCTTC.

In its sample, this clone was seen a few times. The gene calls are TRBV6-1 and TRBJ2-7, with 7 nucleotides matching TRBD1. The germline V gene has CDR1 MNHNS and CDR2 SASEGT. V gave up 1 base and J gave up 5 bases; unmatched junction bases: 5. The CDR3 is 14 amino acids. The CDR3 reads CASSEVRDSHEQYF. CDR3 DNA sequence: TGTGCCAGCAGTGAAGTCCGGGACAGCCACGAGCAGTACTTC.

The chain recombines TRBV7-8 with TRBJ2-6; maybe TRBD1 (5 bases). V lost 6 bases and J 2 bases, leaving 11 bases between the germline ends. Germline CDR1 is SGHVS and CDR2 is FQNEAQ. The CDR3 consists of 15 residues. This chain's CDR3 is CASSFREAGANVLTF. As DNA, the CDR3 is TGTGCCAGCAGTTTCAGGGAAGCTGGGGCCAACGTCCTGACTTTC.

The CDR3 bases are TGTGCCAGCAGCCCCTCGGGCGGGGCCTACGAGCAGTACTTC. Translating gives CASSPSGGAYEQYF. The rearrangement uses TRBV9 and TRBJ2-5; D is possibly TRBD2 (6 bases). Near its end, the DNA agrees better with TRBJ2-7, so the J call may be wrong. This CDR3 is 14 amino acids long. Germline CDR1 SGDLS, CDR2 YYNGEE.

Comment on this clone: The same CDR3 arises from other DNA sequences in this sample as well. The chain is built from TRBV5-1 and TRBJ1-1; D unclear. CDR3 length equals 12 residues. Germline V gene sequence: CDR1 SGHRS, CDR2 YFSETQ. V was pared by 5 bases and J by 2 bases, with 7 bases between. CDR3 sequence: CASRSQNTEAFF. The CDR3 DNA sequence: TGCGCCAGCAGGTCACAAAACACTGAAGCTTTCTTT. Filled out from reference TRBV5-1 and TRBJ1-1, the complete variable domain reads KAGVTQTPRYLIKTRGQQVTLSCSPISGHRSVSWYQQTPGQGLQFLFEYFSETQRNKGNFPGRFSGRQFSNSRSEMNVSTLELGDSALYLCASRSQNTEAFFGQGTRLTVV.

This clone has just one count. The chain couples TRBV6-1 to TRBJ1-4; possible D gene TRBD1, 6 bases. This CDR3 region has 14 residues. V dropped 7 bases and J dropped 5 bases, with 14 bases sitting between them. The germline V gene has CDR1 MNHNS and CDR2 SASEGT. Here the CDR3 DNA reads TGTGCCAGCACCAGAGGAACAGGGAATGAAAAACTGTTTTTT. It specifies CASTRGTGNEKLFF.

This chain uses TRBV2 with TRBJ1-5; D might be TRBD1 (5 bases). Trimming cost V 7 bases and J 2 bases, with 12 bases left between them. The CDR3 is made up of 14 amino acids. Germline lookup yields CDR1 SNHLY and CDR2 FYNNEI. CDR3 residues: CASIGAAGNQPQHF. In DNA, the CDR3 is TGTGCCAGCATCGGGGCCGCGGGCAATCAGCCCCAGCATTTT.

The DNA of the CDR3 is TGTGCCAGCACGACGGGACCTCCTAGCAATCAGCCCCAGCATTTT. The encoded protein is CASTTGPPSNQPQHF. This sequence joins TRBV2 and TRBJ1-5, with D possibly TRBD1 on 5 matching bases. Germline V gives CDR1 SNHLY, CDR2 FYNNEI. Trimming pared 7 bases from V and 0 bases from J, leaving 13 bases between. The CDR3 has 15 residues. The full variable domain, completed using reference TRBV2 and TRBJ1-5, is EPEVTQTPSHQVTQMGQEVILRCVPISNHLYFYWYRQILGQKVEFLVSFYNNEISEKSEIFDDQFSVERPDGSNFTLKIRSTKLEDSAMYFCASTTGPPSNQPQHFGDGTRLSIL.

V and J are TRBV15 and TRBJ2-5, with 7 bases fitting TRBD1. This CDR3 contains 13 residues. Germline V gives CDR1 LNHNV, CDR2 YYDKDF (reference sequence). The V segment lost 2 bases and the J segment 13 bases; nucleotides outside the gene matches: 10. The CDR3: CATSRFRDREMYF. The CDR3 DNA sequence: TGTGCCACCAGCAGATTTAGGGACAGAGAAATGTACTTC.

This clone is a singleton in its sample. This CDR3 reads CASSTRTGGSTDTQYF. CDR3 DNA: TGTGCCAGCAGCACGCGGACAGGCGGGAGCACAGATACGCAGTATTTT. The V gene is TRBV5-4, the J gene TRBJ2-3, with 7 bases fitting TRBD1. CDR3 size: 16 residues. V trimming: 4 bases; J trimming: 0 bases; junction bases outside the gene matches: 8. CDR1 is SGHNT and CDR2 is YYREEE in the germline V gene (reference sequence).

The rearrangement links TRBV5-6 to TRBJ1-3; D is perhaps TRBD1 (6 bases). CDR3 size: 14 residues. Germline loops: CDR1 SGHDT, CDR2 YYEEEE. Trimming removed 4 bases from V and 5 bases from J, with 13 bases in between. The CDR3 sequence: CASSPGTSRNTIYF. The CDR3 region has the DNA TGTGCCAGCAGCCCGGGGACATCTAGAAACACCATATATTTT.

This chain joins TRBV11-3 and TRBJ1-1; 7 bases align to TRBD1. Germline V gene sequence: CDR1 SGHNT, CDR2 YENEEA. This CDR3 is 14 amino acids long. V trimming: 5 bases; J trimming: 1 base; junction bases outside the gene matches: 4. CDR3 in DNA: TGTGCCAGCAGCCCCCGGACAGGGAACACTGAAGCTTTCTTT. This translates into CASSPRTGNTEAFF.

The rearrangement joins TRBV7-2 to TRBJ2-1; D is perhaps TRBD1 or TRBD2 (5 bases each). Trimming stripped 5 bases from V and 5 bases from J, with 10 bases between. Germline V gives CDR1 SGHTA, CDR2 FQGNSA. The CDR3 consists of 13 residues. The CDR3 region is CASSTGRNNEQFF. The CDR3 bases are TGTGCCAGCAGCACGGGGCGGAACAATGAGCAGTTCTTC.

V is TRBV11-3 and J is TRBJ2-2; 10 bases fit TRBD2. Germline V gives CDR1 SGHNT, CDR2 YENEEA. With 2 bases clipped from V and 4 bases from J, the junction kept 7 bases outside the gene matches. The CDR3 covers 17 residues. The CDR3: CASSLSLGLAATGELFF. CDR3 DNA sequence: TGTGCCAGCAGCTTATCCCTAGGACTAGCGGCCACCGGGGAGCTGTTTTTT.

This chain uses TRBV5-1 with TRBJ1-4; 9 nucleotides agree with TRBD1. The V gene end was trimmed by 0 bases and the J gene end by 8 bases; junction bases not matched to a gene: 8. The CDR3 is 16 residues long. In germline, CDR1 is SGHRS, CDR2 YFSETQ. The CDR3 loop reads CASSLAGDRGNEKLFF. CDR3 nucleotide sequence: TGCGCCAGCAGCTTGGCGGGAGACAGGGGGAACGAAAAACTGTTTTTT.

Details on this clone: A read error is the likely source, as a far larger clone sits one nucleotide away. The V call is TRBV7-8, the J call TRBJ1-2; TRBD1 matches at 9 bases. The V and J ends lost 5 bases and 3 bases, in that order; junction bases with no gene match: 1. The CDR3 length is 13 residues. Germline CDR1 is SGHVS and CDR2 is FQNEAQ. The CDR3 nucleotides read TGTGCCAGCAGCCGGGACAGGGACTATGGCTACACCTTC. Protein: CASSRDRDYGYTF.

The V call is TRBV10-2, the J call TRBJ2-7; the match to TRBD2 covers 9 bases. The CDR3 totals 15 residues. Trimming at V came to 2 bases and at J to 5 bases, leaving 7 bases not matched to a gene. From germline, CDR1 is WSHSY and CDR2 SAAADI. The CDR3 reads CASSEGDSGRHEQYV. CDR3 nucleotides: TGCGCCAGCAGTGAGGGGGATAGCGGGAGACACGAGCAGTACGTC.

The V gene is TRBV5-6, the J gene TRBJ2-7, with 7 bases that match TRBD1. Germline V gene lookup returns CDR1 SGHDT and CDR2 YYEEEE. The V and J ends lost 4 bases and 3 bases, in that order; junction bases with no gene match: 13. The CDR3 totals 16 residues. The CDR3 DNA follows: TGTGCCAGCAGCGCCTCGACAGGGCGTAGAATCTACGAGCAGTACTTC. Translated: CASSASTGRRIYEQYF. The whole variable domain, remainder taken from reference TRBV5-6 and TRBJ2-7, is DAGVTQSPTHLIKTRGQQVTLRCSPKSGHDTVSWYQQALGQGPQFIFQYYEEEERQRGNFPDRFSGHQFPNYSSELNVNALLLGDSALYLCASSASTGRRIYEQYFGPGTRLTVT.

The gene calls are TRBV28 and TRBJ2-7; TRBD2 is a possible D gene (6 bases). Looked up from germline, CDR1 is MDHEN and CDR2 is SYDVKM. Trimming removed 2 bases at V and 0 bases at J, with 8 bases between. This CDR3 is built from 14 residues. The CDR3 spells CASSLLGGSYEQYF. CDR3 in DNA: TGTGCCAGCAGTTTACTGGGGGGCTCCTACGAGCAGTACTTC.

This chain links TRBV19 with TRBJ2-2; D is possibly TRBD1 (5 bases). V was shortened by 5 bases and J by 2 bases, with 12 bases between the two germline ends. The CDR3 runs to 15 residues. CDR1 is LNHDA, CDR2 SQIVND, per germline (reference sequence). The CDR3 loop reads CASSAAGINTGELFF. The CDR3 region has the DNA TGTGCCAGTAGTGCCGCAGGGATAAACACCGGGGAGCTGTTTTTT.

This chain links TRBV5-1 with TRBJ2-5; 9 nucleotides align to TRBD2. CDR1 is SGHRS, CDR2 YFSETQ, per germline. Trimming cost V 4 bases and J 3 bases; bases outside gene matches: 4. This CDR3 comprises 14 residues. The CDR3, as DNA: TGCGCCAGCAGCAAAAGACTAGCGGAAGAGACCCAGTACTTC. Protein sequence: CASSKRLAEETQYF. Full variable domain (missing parts from reference TRBV5-1 and TRBJ2-5): KAGVTQTPRYLIKTRGQQVTLSCSPISGHRSVSWYQQTPGQGLQFLFEYFSETQRNKGNFPGRFSGRQFSNSRSEMNVSTLELGDSALYLCASSKRLAEETQYFGPGTRLLVL.

The V call is TRBV11-2, the J call TRBJ1-1, with D possibly being TRBD1 (5 bases). The CDR3 spans 14 residues. V was shortened by 1 base and J by 4 bases, with 10 bases between the two germline ends. Germline V gene lookup returns CDR1 SGHAT and CDR2 FQNNGV. CDR3 in DNA: TGTGCCAGCAGCTTAGCCCACAGGAGCACTGAAGCTTTCTTT. Translation gives CASSLAHRSTEAFF.

In its sample, this clone was seen once. The chain is built from TRBV14 and TRBJ1-1; D not resolved. V shed 0 bases and J shed 4 bases, with 9 bases lying between them. The CDR3 runs 14 residues. The germline V gene has CDR1 SGHDN and CDR2 FVKESK. In DNA, the CDR3 is TGTGCCAGCAGCCAAGAACAGATTATCACTGAAGCTTTCTTT. This translates into CASSQEQIITEAFF.

The chain carries TRBV18 and TRBJ2-2; 8 nucleotides agree with TRBD1. Trimming removed 3 bases from V and 7 bases from J; junction bases left unmatched: 7. CDR3 length: 15 amino acids. Germline loops: CDR1 KGHSH, CDR2 LQKENI. The CDR3 spells CASSPRTGTVGELFF. The DNA for the CDR3 is TGTGCCAGCTCACCGCGGACAGGGACGGTCGGGGAGCTGTTTTTT. Using reference TRBV18 and TRBJ2-2 for the parts outside the CDR3, the full variable domain is NAGVMQNPRHLVRRRGQEARLRCSPMKGHSHVYWYRQLPEEGLKFMVYLQKENIIDESGMPKERFSAEFPKEGPSILRIQQVVRGDSAAYFCASSPRTGTVGELFFGEGSRLTVL.

The rearrangement joins TRBV27 to TRBJ1-2; 7 bases agree with TRBD1. Germline trimming cut 5 bases from V and 8 bases from J; bases unmatched to any gene: 8. The CDR3 is 13 amino acids. Germline V gives CDR1 MNHEY, CDR2 SMNVEV (reference sequence). The CDR3 protein is CASSAQTGVGYTF. The CDR3 DNA reads TGTGCCAGCAGTGCGCAAACAGGGGTCGGCTACACCTTC.

The chain links TRBV14 to TRBJ2-3; no definite D call. V lost 0 bases to trimming and J lost 2 bases, with 9 bases between them. Germline CDR1 SGHDN, CDR2 FVKESK. The CDR3 spans 15 residues. The CDR3 nucleotides read TGTGCCAGCAGCCAAGAGTCGCTAGTCACAGATACGCAGTATTTT. Residues: CASSQESLVTDTQYF.

The gene calls are TRBV5-6 and TRBJ2-1, with 10 bases fitting TRBD1. V lost 4 bases, J lost 11 bases, and 9 bases stayed unmatched. The CDR3 is 14 residues long. CDR1 and CDR2 (germline): SGHDT, YYEEEE. CDR3 nucleotides: TGTGCCAGCAGCCATGTCCGGGACAGGGGCAAGCAGTTCTTC. Amino acid sequence: CASSHVRDRGKQFF. The full variable domain, rest sourced from reference TRBV5-6 and TRBJ2-1, is DAGVTQSPTHLIKTRGQQVTLRCSPKSGHDTVSWYQQALGQGPQFIFQYYEEEERQRGNFPDRFSGHQFPNYSSELNVNALLLGDSALYLCASSHVRDRGKQFFGPGTRLTVL.

The chain couples TRBV5-5 to TRBJ1-4; 7 bases align to TRBD1. The CDR3 runs to 15 residues. Germline loops: CDR1 SGHKS, CDR2 YYEKEE (reference sequence). J was trimmed by 5 bases and V by 3 bases; bases with no gene match: 7. CDR3 residues: CASSSGTEANEKLFF. The CDR3 region has the DNA TGTGCCAGCAGCTCGGGGACAGAAGCCAATGAAAAACTGTTTTTT.